Included here is one TCR beta chain sequence, with context. Which antigen it targets is not known. Per-nucleotide qualities are absent, and no much larger clonotype sits a single base away. The sample comes from a study of T cell responses to AZD1222 COVID-19 vaccine (dated by TCRdb to 2020 to 2022). With respect to the entire study: AZD1222 recipients whose second dose came at about 4 weeks and those whose second dose came at about 12 weeks were combined into one group, since spike-specific TCR depth and breadth did not differ between the two schedules. A total of 233 trial participants underwent TCR sequencing, of whom nearly 210 had received two doses of AZD1222 and some 25 had received two doses of the MenACWY control vaccine. Trial participants were enrolled by age into 18-55, 56-69 and 70-plus year subgroups, with around 140, 26 and 57 TCR-sequenced participants respectively.

Study-level results and caveats: Reportedly, close to half of the unique spike-specific TCRs recognized epitopes lying outside the regions that are mutated in the B.1.351 and B.1.1.7 variants. Conclusions about previously exposed vaccinees are limited, since just five or six AZD1222 recipients were seropositive for SARS-CoV-2 at baseline. Because no samples from the day 14 peak response were available, repertoires could be characterized only after the peak T cell response. Vaccine-associated CD4 TCRs spanned the whole spike protein, with dominant responses in regions 160-218 and 743-854. In the small 56-69-year group, the increase in depth fell short of significance, most likely because of low power. Participants were mostly white British and included more females than males, and it was suggested by the authors that clonal diversity may have been underestimated. After two AZD1222 doses, both the breadth and the depth of spike-specific TCRs were significantly higher than at day 0 and than in MenACWY recipients.

Interpreted using the paper, the time point label stands for: baseline before first vaccination. Samples from vaccinated people were obtained from the UK trials COV001 and COV002, which included a single-blind randomized controlled phase 2/3 trial of AZD1222 (ChAdOx1 nCoV-19) in healthy adults. For TCRbeta chain sequencing, PBMC samples from trial participants were taken at day 0 and at day 28 after the second dose. The CDR3 regions of human TCRbeta chains were analyzed by immunosequencing. Under the source paper's analysis protocol: TCRs in the repertoires were compared against a reference library of SARS-CoV-2-specific TCRs that had been generated with the MIRA antigen-specificity platform. Breadth was defined as the fraction of unique TCRs that were SARS-CoV-2-associated, and depth was defined as the fraction of total T cells that were SARS-CoV-2-associated. Each spike-specific TCR was assigned to its reactive spike region and to a CD4 or CD8 class using the MIRA data. Log10-transformed breadth and depth values were compared by one-way ANOVA with Sidak's multiple comparisons tests. TCRdb provides this immuneACCESS table in a form limited to in-frame rearrangements. Some clones are lacking; in checked studies, under half of them reflect an unresolved V gene, and why the rest are absent is not known. V and J calls and clone size come straight from that table; D and trimming were deduced from the DNA. Present in this sample are roughly 100,000 clones, roughly 90% of which were seen just once. The ten largest clones take up 10% to 15% of the sample.

The input for sequencing was peripheral blood, taken on day 0 of AZD1222 vaccination. This sequence originates from an adult in good health.

This receptor has the CDR3 CASSLSEGGRYGYTF. The DNA sequence is as follows: TGCGCCAGCAGCTTGTCCGAGGGGGGCCGCTATGGCTACACCTTC. Here the chain combines TRBV5-1 and TRBJ1-2; D gene: possibly TRBD1, on 6 matching bases. The cysteine opens and the phenylalanine closes a CDR3 of 15 amino acids. Of all the DNA, just the CDR3 is kept, 45 bases in frame from base 1. The germline ends are 14 bases apart after V is trimmed by 1 base and J by 4 bases. Via the germline V gene, CDR1 is SGHRS and CDR2 YFSETQ. The full variable domain, completed from the reference TRBV5-1 and TRBJ1-2 proteins outside the CDR3, reads KAGVTQTPRYLIKTRGQQVTLSCSPISGHRSVSWYQQTPGQGLQFLFEYFSETQRNKGNFPGRFSGRQFSNSRSEMNVSTLELGDSALYLCASSLSEGGRYGYTFGSGTRLTVV.